One and the same sample provided the 9 T cell receptor beta chains below, sequenced in a study of cytomegalovirus exposure and HLA in healthy donors. The PCR made use of 60 Vbeta and 13 Jbeta primers. Generated by immunoSEQ multiplex PCR, the TCRdb table keeps only in-frame clones and is missing some. The data contain roughly 72,000 clones, roughly 79% of them singletons. The sequenced sample consisted of PBMCs. These receptors originate from a woman aged 40 to 50 in good health and CMV-seropositive.

The chain uses TRBV6-4 and TRBJ1-3; 7 positions match TRBD1. Germline V gene lookup returns CDR1 MRHNA and CDR2 SNTAGT. V shed 6 bases and J 0 bases; nucleotides not matched to a gene: 11. This CDR3 has 17 amino acids. This CDR3 is CASRPGQDWYSGNTIYF. The CDR3 DNA follows: TGTGCCAGCAGACCCGGACAGGACTGGTACTCTGGAAACACCATATATTTT.

This sequence joins TRBV2 and TRBJ2-2, with D possibly matching TRBD2 (5 bases). CDR3 length: 14 amino acids. V was shortened by 3 bases and J by 5 bases, with 10 bases between the two germline ends. Germline CDR1 SNHLY, CDR2 FYNNEI. CDR3 loop: CASSETTRTGELFF. The DNA of the CDR3 is TGTGCCAGCAGTGAGACTACACGAACCGGGGAGCTGTTTTTT.

The chain has TRBV5-6 and TRBJ1-3; 11 bases match TRBD1. This CDR3 region has 16 residues. V lost 4 bases and J lost 4; bases outside the gene matches: 7. CDR1 and CDR2 (germline): SGHDT, YYEEEE. This CDR3 reads CASSIGTGGKGNTIYF. The CDR3 nucleotides are TGTGCCAGCAGCATAGGGACAGGGGGAAAAGGAAACACCATATATTTT.

The rearrangement links TRBV25-1 to TRBJ2-5; D call uncertain. Deletions cut 5 bases from V and 5 bases from J, with 21 bases between. This CDR3 is 16 amino acids long. Germline-derived CDR1 and CDR2 are MGHDK and SYGVNS. CDR3 sequence (DNA): TGTGCCAGCAGTCCCCTGCACCCGGTTCCCGGGGAGACCCAGTACTTC. Translation gives CASSPLHPVPGETQYF.

The chain combines TRBV29-1 with TRBJ2-5; 13 nucleotides agree with TRBD2. J lost 1 base, V lost 6 bases, and 5 bases had no gene match. CDR1 and CDR2 (germline): SQVTM, ANQGSEA. This CDR3 has 15 amino acids. The CDR3 DNA reads TGCAGCGTAGCCGGGACTAGCGGGGCCCAAGAGACCCAGTACTTC. Residues: CSVAGTSGAQETQYF.

The chain is built from TRBV30 and TRBJ2-7; D is possibly TRBD2 (5 bases). Deletions cut 2 bases from V and 3 bases from J, with 11 bases between. This CDR3 spans 13 amino acids. Looked up from germline, CDR1 is GTSNPN and CDR2 is SVGIG (reference sequence). CDR3 sequence reads: CAWSSGTLYEQYF. The CDR3 DNA sequence: TGTGCCTGGAGTTCGGGAACCCTCTACGAGCAGTACTTC.

The J gene is TRBJ1-1, the V gene TRBV5-1; D remains unclear. The germline V gene has CDR1 SGHRS and CDR2 YFSETQ. This CDR3 comprises 14 residues. Between the trimmed V and J ends, which lost 2 bases and 4 bases, there was a span of 12 bases. The DNA of the CDR3 is TGCGCCAGCAGCTTCTCAGATAGCGGCACTGAAGCTTTCTTT. Translation: CASSFSDSGTEAFF.

V and J are TRBV7-8 and TRBJ2-1; 7 bases align to TRBD1. Trimming at V came to 2 bases and at J to 6 bases, leaving 10 bases not matched to a gene. CDR3 size: 16 residues. In germline, CDR1 is SGHVS, CDR2 FQNEAQ. This chain's CDR3 is CASSLFSGGVANEQFF. CDR3 nucleotides: TGTGCCAGCAGCTTATTTTCAGGGGGAGTTGCCAATGAGCAGTTCTTC.

The genes are TRBV7-9 and TRBJ2-1; TRBD2 is a possible D gene (5 bases). There are 11 residues in the CDR3. The ends were cut back, 4 bases at V and 11 bases at J, with 9 bases in the middle. Germline V gives CDR1 SEHNR, CDR2 FQNEAQ (reference sequence). CDR3 bases: TGTGCCAGCAGCTATAGCGAGCAGCAGTTCTTC. Residues: CASSYSEQQFF.